This is a list of T cell receptor beta chains from one sample in a study of response to subunit inactivated influenza vaccine. TCRdb reprocessed the RT-PCR reads via MiXCR and lists one record per CDR3 protein. Counted here are more than 600,000 distinct CDR3 sequences, about a fifth occurring once; the ten biggest clones make up approximately 11%. The sequencing here drew on PBMCs from blood, taken about 5 days after vaccination. These receptors all come from a man in his fifties or sixties who received an inactivated influenza vaccine. Both conserved end residues are part of each CDR3. The D gene is left open where the match is weak. Not all rows give a size; the values are once, few, many and, for expanded clones, a class.

clone_size: NA
j_call: TRBJ2-7
v_call: TRBV29-1
d_call: NA
cdr3_aa: CSVALSGYEQYF
cdr3_nt: TGCAGCGTTGCGCTTAGCGGATACGAGCAGTACTTC

clone_size: NA
j_call: TRBJ2-3
v_call: TRBV19
d_call: NA
cdr3_aa: CASSSAIAIDLARADTQYF
cdr3_nt: TGTGCCAGTAGTAGCGCCATAGCTATCGACTTGGCGAGAGCAGATACGCAGTATTTT

clone_size: many
j_call: TRBJ2-3
v_call: TRBV4-2
d_call: TRBD2
cdr3_aa: CASSVLAGGSSTDTQYF
cdr3_nt: TGTGCCAGCAGCGTTCTAGCGGGAGGTTCTAGCACAGATACGCAGTATTTT

clone_size: few
j_call: TRBJ2-5
v_call: TRBV7-6
d_call: NA
cdr3_aa: CASSLKVNLQETQYF
cdr3_nt: TGTGCCAGCAGCTTAAAGGTCAATCTCCAAGAGACCCAGTACTTC

clone_size: NA
j_call: TRBJ2-5
v_call: TRBV20-1
d_call: NA
cdr3_aa: CSARGLGVETQYF
cdr3_nt: TGCAGTGCTAGGGGCCTGGGCGTCGAGACCCAGTACTTC

clone_size: many
j_call: TRBJ2-1
v_call: TRBV4-3
d_call: TRBD2
cdr3_aa: CASSQDSKLAGGEQFF
cdr3_nt: TGCGCCAGCAGCCAAGATAGTAAGCTAGCGGGGGGGGAGCAGTTCTTC

clone_size: few
j_call: TRBJ2-1
v_call: TRBV5-4
d_call: TRBD2
cdr3_aa: CASSLIRSGAYNEQFF
cdr3_nt: TGTGCCAGCAGCTTGATTCGCAGCGGGGCATACAATGAGCAGTTCTTC

clone_size: few
j_call: TRBJ2-7
v_call: TRBV10-3
d_call: NA
cdr3_aa: CAIRGGTRGGEQYF
cdr3_nt: TGTGCCATCAGAGGCGGGACAAGGGGGGGGGAGCAGTACTTC

clone_size: NA
j_call: TRBJ2-5
v_call: TRBV20-1
d_call: TRBD2
cdr3_aa: CSARPGLGLETQYF
cdr3_nt: TGCAGTGCTAGACCGGGACTAGGGTTGGAGACCCAGTACTTC

clone_size: NA
j_call: TRBJ2-7
v_call: TRBV24-1
d_call: TRBD1
cdr3_aa: CATSPSGQLAYEQYF
cdr3_nt: TGTGCCACCAGCCCATCGGGACAGCTTGCCTACGAGCAGTACTTC

clone_size: many
j_call: TRBJ2-5
v_call: TRBV29-1
d_call: NA
cdr3_aa: CSVEGQYQETQYF
cdr3_nt: TGCAGCGTTGAAGGACAATACCAAGAGACCCAGTACTTC

clone_size: many
j_call: TRBJ2-7
v_call: TRBV28
d_call: NA
cdr3_aa: CASTGVLYEQYF
cdr3_nt: TGTGCCAGCACAGGGGTCCTCTACGAGCAGTACTTC

clone_size: NA
j_call: TRBJ2-5
v_call: TRBV11-2
d_call: NA
cdr3_aa: CASSLQGLNQETQYF
cdr3_nt: TGTGCCAGCAGCTTACAGGGTCTAAACCAAGAGACCCAGTACTTC

clone_size: NA
j_call: TRBJ2-5
v_call: TRBV3-1
d_call: TRBD2
cdr3_aa: CASSRREVLLGTQYF
cdr3_nt: TGTGCCAGCAGCCGTCGGGAGGTCCTCTTGGGGACCCAGTACTTC

clone_size: many
j_call: TRBJ1-6
v_call: TRBV12-3/TRBV12-4
d_call: NA
cdr3_aa: CASSYIYSALHF
cdr3_nt: TGTGCCAGCAGTTATATCTATTCAGCCCTCCACTTT

clone_size: NA
j_call: TRBJ2-7
v_call: TRBV11-2
d_call: NA
cdr3_aa: CASSLAVGEREQYF
cdr3_nt: TGTGCCAGCAGCTTAGCGGTAGGGGAGAGGGAGCAGTACTTC

clone_size: few
j_call: TRBJ2-2
v_call: TRBV12-3/TRBV12-4
d_call: NA
cdr3_aa: CASSAHLRAGELFF
cdr3_nt: TGTGCCAGCAGTGCTCACCTCAGGGCCGGGGAGCTGTTTTTT

clone_size: NA
j_call: TRBJ2-5
v_call: TRBV29-1
d_call: TRBD2
cdr3_aa: CSVEGASGGIETQYF
cdr3_nt: TGCAGCGTTGAGGGGGCTAGCGGGGGGATTGAGACCCAGTACTTC

clone_size: NA
j_call: TRBJ2-7
v_call: TRBV2
d_call: NA
cdr3_aa: CASSARGAGTFDQYF
cdr3_nt: TGTGCCAGCAGTGCAAGGGGGGCAGGGACGTTCGATCAGTACTTC

clone_size: few
j_call: TRBJ2-2
v_call: TRBV20-1
d_call: TRBD1
cdr3_aa: CSAVNTGAGELFF
cdr3_nt: TGCAGTGCTGTAAACACAGGGGCCGGGGAGCTGTTTTTT

clone_size: NA
j_call: TRBJ2-6
v_call: TRBV10-3
d_call: NA
cdr3_aa: CAISRSGANVLTF
cdr3_nt: TGTGCCATCAGTCGATCTGGGGCCAACGTCCTGACTTTC

clone_size: few
j_call: TRBJ2-7
v_call: TRBV6-2/TRBV6-3
d_call: NA
cdr3_aa: CASSFHYRDKSYEQYF
cdr3_nt: TGTGCCAGCAGTTTCCATTACCGGGACAAGTCCTACGAGCAGTACTTC

clone_size: NA
j_call: TRBJ2-5
v_call: TRBV30
d_call: NA
cdr3_aa: CAASLETQYF
cdr3_nt: TGTGCCGCCTCCTTGGAGACCCAGTACTTC

clone_size: few
j_call: TRBJ1-2
v_call: TRBV29-1
d_call: TRBD1
cdr3_aa: CSVEPQGPTNYGYTF
cdr3_nt: TGCAGCGTTGAACCACAGGGGCCGACTAACTATGGCTACACCTTC

clone_size: NA
j_call: TRBJ2-1
v_call: TRBV5-5
d_call: TRBD1
cdr3_aa: CASRSLLPGQSSYNEQFF
cdr3_nt: TGTGCCAGCAGATCCCTCCTCCCGGGACAGTCCTCCTACAATGAGCAGTTCTTC

clone_size: many
j_call: TRBJ2-2
v_call: TRBV6-2/TRBV6-3
d_call: TRBD2
cdr3_aa: CASRRTTSGFYGELFF
cdr3_nt: TGTGCCAGCAGACGTACGACTAGCGGATTCTATGGGGAGCTGTTTTTT

clone_size: NA
j_call: TRBJ2-2
v_call: TRBV27
d_call: NA
cdr3_aa: CASSLRLPDNTGELFF
cdr3_nt: TGTGCCAGCAGTTTAAGACTTCCAGACAACACCGGGGAGCTGTTTTTT

clone_size: NA
j_call: TRBJ2-3
v_call: TRBV12-3/TRBV12-4
d_call: TRBD2
cdr3_aa: CASSRGGLAGTDTQYF
cdr3_nt: TGTGCCAGCAGTAGGGGTGGACTAGCGGGCACAGATACGCAGTATTTT

clone_size: few
j_call: TRBJ2-1
v_call: TRBV4-3
d_call: TRBD2
cdr3_aa: CASSQTSGFSYNEQFF
cdr3_nt: TGCGCCAGCAGCCAGACTAGCGGGTTCTCCTACAATGAGCAGTTCTTC

clone_size: few
j_call: TRBJ1-5
v_call: TRBV12-3/TRBV12-4
d_call: NA
cdr3_aa: CASSLLGAPRGAQHF
cdr3_nt: TGTGCCAGCAGTTTGTTGGGGGCGCCACGGGGGGCCCAGCATTTT

clone_size: NA
j_call: TRBJ2-5
v_call: TRBV7-2
d_call: NA
cdr3_aa: CASSWTASQETQYF
cdr3_nt: TGTGCCAGCAGTTGGACAGCGTCCCAAGAGACCCAGTACTTC

clone_size: NA
j_call: TRBJ2-3
v_call: TRBV11-3
d_call: TRBD1
cdr3_aa: CASSRQGGDTQYF
cdr3_nt: TGTGCCAGCAGCCGACAGGGCGGTGATACGCAGTATTTT

clone_size: NA
j_call: TRBJ2-1
v_call: TRBV4-1
d_call: TRBD2
cdr3_aa: CASSLTKGGGAKGNEQFF
cdr3_nt: TGCGCCAGCAGCCTCACCAAGGGCGGGGGGGCCAAAGGCAATGAGCAGTTCTTC

clone_size: NA
j_call: TRBJ2-3
v_call: TRBV12-3/TRBV12-4
d_call: NA
cdr3_aa: CASRAYGKFTDTQYF
cdr3_nt: TGTGCCAGCAGAGCCTATGGAAAGTTCACAGATACGCAGTATTTT

clone_size: NA
j_call: TRBJ2-7
v_call: TRBV28
d_call: TRBD1
cdr3_aa: CASRVHGWGQGSYEQYF
cdr3_nt: TGTGCCAGCAGAGTTCACGGTTGGGGACAGGGGAGCTACGAGCAGTACTTC

clone_size: NA
j_call: TRBJ2-1
v_call: TRBV9
d_call: NA
cdr3_aa: CASSDPRGAHPYNEQFF
cdr3_nt: TGTGCCAGCAGCGATCCCCGGGGGGCCCACCCCTACAATGAGCAGTTCTTC

clone_size: NA
j_call: TRBJ2-3
v_call: TRBV7-3
d_call: NA
cdr3_aa: CASKAGASTDTQYF
cdr3_nt: TGTGCCAGCAAGGCCGGAGCTAGCACAGATACGCAGTATTTT

clone_size: few
j_call: TRBJ2-2
v_call: TRBV20-1
d_call: TRBD1
cdr3_aa: CSARPGQGSGELFF
cdr3_nt: TGCAGTGCTCGACCGGGACAGGGGTCCGGGGAGCTGTTTTTT

clone_size: many
j_call: TRBJ2-3
v_call: TRBV4-2
d_call: NA
cdr3_aa: CASSQDVGLGTDTQYF
cdr3_nt: TGTGCCAGCAGCCAAGATGTGGGGCTGGGCACAGATACGCAGTATTTT

clone_size: few
j_call: TRBJ2-1
v_call: TRBV12-3/TRBV12-4
d_call: TRBD2
cdr3_aa: CASSFLAGGTNEQFF
cdr3_nt: TGTGCCAGCAGTTTCCTAGCGGGAGGGACAAATGAGCAGTTCTTC

clone_size: few
j_call: TRBJ2-7
v_call: TRBV5-5
d_call: TRBD2
cdr3_aa: CASSWDASGIHYEQYF
cdr3_nt: TGTGCCAGCAGCTGGGACGCGAGCGGGATCCACTACGAGCAGTACTTC

clone_size: NA
j_call: TRBJ2-6
v_call: TRBV4-1
d_call: NA
cdr3_aa: CASSQRGLHTGANVLTF
cdr3_nt: TGCGCCAGCAGCCAAAGGGGACTGCACACTGGGGCCAACGTCCTGACTTTC

clone_size: NA
j_call: TRBJ2-2
v_call: TRBV9
d_call: TRBD2
cdr3_aa: CASSASGTSPGELFF
cdr3_nt: TGTGCCAGCAGCGCTTCCGGGACTAGTCCCGGGGAGCTGTTTTTT

clone_size: NA
j_call: TRBJ2-1
v_call: TRBV7-9
d_call: NA
cdr3_aa: CASSAGTYNEQFF
cdr3_nt: TGTGCCAGCAGCGCCGGGACCTACAATGAGCAGTTCTTC

clone_size: NA
j_call: TRBJ2-1
v_call: TRBV29-1
d_call: TRBD2
cdr3_aa: CSVEDPRLAGAYNEQFF
cdr3_nt: TGCAGCGTTGAAGACCCCCGACTAGCGGGAGCCTACAATGAGCAGTTCTTC

clone_size: once
j_call: TRBJ1-1
v_call: TRBV27
d_call: TRBD1
cdr3_aa: CASSLTGGWTEAFF
cdr3_nt: TGTGCCAGCAGTTTAACAGGGGGGTGGACTGAAGCTTTCTTT

clone_size: NA
j_call: TRBJ2-7
v_call: TRBV30
d_call: NA
cdr3_aa: CAWSRGVEGEQYF
cdr3_nt: TGTGCCTGGAGTCGCGGGGTGGAAGGCGAGCAGTACTTC

clone_size: NA
j_call: TRBJ2-7
v_call: TRBV29-1
d_call: TRBD2
cdr3_aa: CSVGWTSGSYEQYF
cdr3_nt: TGCAGCGTTGGATGGACTAGCGGCTCCTACGAGCAGTACTTC

clone_size: NA
j_call: TRBJ2-7
v_call: TRBV20-1
d_call: NA
cdr3_aa: CSASVGLKDPSYEQYF
cdr3_nt: TGCAGTGCTAGCGTCGGACTAAAGGACCCGTCCTACGAGCAGTACTTC

clone_size: NA
j_call: TRBJ2-3
v_call: TRBV7-2
d_call: TRBD1
cdr3_aa: CASSFRDRADTQYF
cdr3_nt: TGTGCCAGCAGCTTCAGGGACAGGGCAGATACGCAGTATTTT